The sequence of this TCR beta chain was determined in a study of T-cell reconstitution after alpha-beta-depleted transplantation in children. This clonotype was counted ten times or more. Preparing the TCRbeta library involved the use of unique molecular identifiers. TCRdb passed the PCR reads through MiXCR, listing each CDR3 protein once. The sample lists around 380,000 distinct CDR3 sequences; around 9.9% were seen once. This CDR3 has 17 residues. Trimming removed 0 bases from V and 6 bases from J; junction bases left unmatched: 12. Germline V gene data show CDR1 as ENHRY and CDR2 as SYGVKD. The V call is TRBV10-3, the J call TRBJ1-1; 8 bases align to TRBD1. This receptor was taken from a human donor who donated a stem cell graft to a child with acute myeloid leukemia. Specimen: PBMCs from the stem cell graft donor, collected from the stem cell graft. The CDR3 sequence is CAISESTGARSGAEAFF. The CDR3 DNA is TGTGCCATCAGTGAGTCGACAGGGGCCCGCAGTGGGGCTGAAGCTTTCTTT.